This TCR beta chain came from a study of blood T cell repertoires in COVID-19. About the study: COVID-19 samples collected from the United States, Italy and Spain covered acute and convalescent phases.

The CDR3 totals 19 residues. J gave up 4 bases and V 4 bases, and 16 bases lay outside the gene matches. CDR1 SGHNT and CDR2 YYREEE come from the germline V gene (reference sequence). Per the authors' pipeline: Reference gene primer amplification in the assay estimated nucleated cell counts. TCRdb keeps only in-frame clones here, not all; method: immunoSEQ multiplex PCR. That table gives V, J and clone size, and the DNA gave D and trimming. The data show 200,000 to 250,000 clones, about 90% seen once. The cohort comprised adults aged roughly 18 to 90 years residing in approximately 25 US areas. Within 2 weeks of study entry, exposed participants had contacted a PCR-confirmed or clinician-diagnosed COVID-19 case. This clone was seen only once.

The chain is built from TRBV5-4 and TRBJ2-3; 12 bases agree with TRBD2. The sequenced sample consisted of PBMCs or T cells enriched from blood (not recorded which). This sequence originates from a woman in her thirties who had been exposed to COVID-19. The CDR3 protein is CASSPRLAGERRNSDTQYF. The CDR3 bases are TGTGCCAGCAGCCCGAGACTAGCGGGAGAGCGACGTAATTCAGATACGCAGTATTTT.